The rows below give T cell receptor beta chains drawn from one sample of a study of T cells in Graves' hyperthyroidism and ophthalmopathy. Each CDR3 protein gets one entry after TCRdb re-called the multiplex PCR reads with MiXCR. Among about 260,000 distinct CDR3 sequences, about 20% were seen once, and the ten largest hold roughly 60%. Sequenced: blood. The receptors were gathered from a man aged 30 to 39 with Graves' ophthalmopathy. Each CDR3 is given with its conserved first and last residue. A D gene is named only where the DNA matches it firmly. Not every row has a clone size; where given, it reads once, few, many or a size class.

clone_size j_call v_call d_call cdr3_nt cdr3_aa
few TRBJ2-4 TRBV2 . TGTGCCAGCAGCGCCCTCGCTGGCCAGTATATAGCCAAAAACATTCAGTACTTC CASSALAGQYIAKNIQYF
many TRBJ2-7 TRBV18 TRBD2 TGTGCCAGCTCACCCGGACTAGCGTACTACGAGCAGTACTTC CASSPGLAYYEQYF
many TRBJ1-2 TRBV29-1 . TGCAGCGTTGAAGAGCTAGACAGGCGCTATGGCTACACCTTC CSVEELDRRYGYTF
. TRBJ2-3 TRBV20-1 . TGCAGTGCTAGAGATTCGGGCTACACAGATACGCAGTATTTT CSARDSGYTDTQYF
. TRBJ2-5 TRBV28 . TGTGCCAGCAGTGGGGACCTCCCAGGGACCCAGTACTTC CASSGDLPGTQYF
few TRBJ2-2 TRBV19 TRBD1 TGTGCCAGTAGGGACAGGGCCGGGGAGCTGTTTTTT CASRDRAGELFF
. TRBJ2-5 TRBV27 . TGTGCCAGCAGTCTTACGTGGGGGGCCCAAGAGACCCAGCACTTC CASSLTWGAQETQHF
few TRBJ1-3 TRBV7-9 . TGTGCCAGCAGCTTAGCCGGACAGTCTGGAAACACCATATATTTT CASSLAGQSGNTIYF
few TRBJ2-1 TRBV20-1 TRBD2 TGCAGTGCTAGAACTAGCGGGAGAGGTGTTACCTACAATGAGCAGTTCTTC CSARTSGRGVTYNEQFF
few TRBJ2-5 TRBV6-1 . TGTGCCAGCAGTCCTCAGGACAGCGGAGAGACCCAGTACTTC CASSPQDSGETQYF
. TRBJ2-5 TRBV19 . TGTGCCAGTAGTATACTGCCAGCCCTTCAAGAGACCCAGTACTTC CASSILPALQETQYF
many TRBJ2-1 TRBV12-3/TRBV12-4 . TGTGCCAGCAGTTTATCCCACCCTACTAGCGAGCAGTTCTTC CASSLSHPTSEQFF
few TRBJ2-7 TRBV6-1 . TGTGCCAGCACGGAGGGCTACGAGCAGTACTTC CASTEGYEQYF
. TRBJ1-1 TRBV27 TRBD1 TGTGCCAGCAGTTTACGAGCTCGACAGGGGGACTCGAACACTGAAGCTTTCTTT CASSLRARQGDSNTEAFF
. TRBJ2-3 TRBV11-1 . TGTGCCAGCTCGGTAGCGAGAGGCCCAGATACGCAGTATTTT CASSVARGPDTQYF
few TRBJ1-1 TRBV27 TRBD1 TGTGCCAGCAGGACTCACAGGGGCCAGGATTTACAAGCTTTCTTT CASRTHRGQDLQAFF
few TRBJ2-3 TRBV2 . TGTGCCAGCAGCGAAGGGGATACGCAGTATTTT CASSEGDTQYF
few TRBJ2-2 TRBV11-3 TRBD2 TGTGCCACCTCTAATAGCGGGAGGGCCACCGGGGAGCTGTTTTTT CATSNSGRATGELFF
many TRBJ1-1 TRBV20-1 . TGCAGTGCTAGTTTCAGGAACACTGAAGCTTTCTTT CSASFRNTEAFF
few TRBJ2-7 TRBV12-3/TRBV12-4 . TGTGCCAGCAGCATAGCCTACGAGCAGTACTTC CASSIAYEQYF
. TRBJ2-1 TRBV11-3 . TGTGCCAGCAGTTCCGGGACCGGTTCCCATGAGCAGTTCTTC CASSSGTGSHEQFF
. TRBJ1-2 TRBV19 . TGTGCCAGTAGTATAAGCGGCAGGGTGGACTATGGCTACACCTTC CASSISGRVDYGYTF
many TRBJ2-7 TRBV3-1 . TGTGCCAGCAGCCAAACAAGGTCGGGGGAGCAGTACTTC CASSQTRSGEQYF
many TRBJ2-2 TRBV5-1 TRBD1 TGCGCCAGCAGACATGGACAGGGGAACACCGGGGAGCTGTTTTTT CASRHGQGNTGELFF
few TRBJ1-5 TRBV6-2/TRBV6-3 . TGTGCCACTTGGGGGGGACGGAGCAATCAGCCCCAGCATTTT CATWGGRSNQPQHF
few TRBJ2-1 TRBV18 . TGTGCCAGCTCACCATACAACAGGAAAGATGAGCAGTTCTTC CASSPYNRKDEQFF
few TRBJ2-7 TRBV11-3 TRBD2 TGTGCCAGCAGCCCCGCTAGCGGGGCCTACGAGCAGTACTTC CASSPASGAYEQYF
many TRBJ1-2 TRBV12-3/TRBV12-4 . TGTGCCAGCAGTTTAGGTCAGGTTCGCTACACCTTC CASSLGQVRYTF
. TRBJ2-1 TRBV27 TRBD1 TGTGCCAGCCAAGAGGGACAGGGGTTGCATGAGCAGTTCTTC CASQEGQGLHEQFF
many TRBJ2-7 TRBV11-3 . TGTGCCAGCAGCTTAGCGTCTCGGATGTCCTACGAGCAGTACTTC CASSLASRMSYEQYF
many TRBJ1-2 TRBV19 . TGTGCCAGTAGTTTCCAGGGAGGCTATGGCTACACCTTC CASSFQGGYGYTF
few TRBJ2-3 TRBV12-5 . TGTGCTAGTGGTAAGGACCACATCGATGATACGCAGTATTTT CASGKDHIDDTQYF
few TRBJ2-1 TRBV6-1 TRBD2 TGTGCCAGCAGTCCTGGACTAGTACTAGTCCATGAGCAGTTCTTC CASSPGLVLVHEQFF
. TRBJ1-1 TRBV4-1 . TGCGCCAGCAGCCCCATGTGGGTGAACACTGAAGCTTCCTTT CASSPMWVNTEASF
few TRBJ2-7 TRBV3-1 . TGTGCCAGCAGCCTTATCCACAAATCCTACGTGCAGTACTTC CASSLIHKSYVQYF
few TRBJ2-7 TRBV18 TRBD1 TGTGCCAGCTCAACGGGGACAGGGGGGAACTACGAGCAGTACTTC CASSTGTGGNYEQYF
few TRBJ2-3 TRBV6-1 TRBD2 TGTGCCAGCAGTGCCACTAGCGGGAGGAACGCAGATACGCAGTATTTT CASSATSGRNADTQYF
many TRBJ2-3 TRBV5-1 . TGCGCCAGCAGTATCAGCATGGGCACAGATACGCAGTATTTT CASSISMGTDTQYF
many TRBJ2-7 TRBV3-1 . TGTGCCAGCAGCCGGGCGTCCTACGAGCAGTACTTC CASSRASYEQYF
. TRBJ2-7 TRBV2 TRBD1 TGTGCCAGCAGTCGCTTCCGGGACAGCGCCTACGAGCAGTACTTC CASSRFRDSAYEQYF
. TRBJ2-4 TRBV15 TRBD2 TGTGCCACCAGCAGAGATCTTTACGGGAGGGCCAAAAACATTCAGTACTTC CATSRDLYGRAKNIQYF